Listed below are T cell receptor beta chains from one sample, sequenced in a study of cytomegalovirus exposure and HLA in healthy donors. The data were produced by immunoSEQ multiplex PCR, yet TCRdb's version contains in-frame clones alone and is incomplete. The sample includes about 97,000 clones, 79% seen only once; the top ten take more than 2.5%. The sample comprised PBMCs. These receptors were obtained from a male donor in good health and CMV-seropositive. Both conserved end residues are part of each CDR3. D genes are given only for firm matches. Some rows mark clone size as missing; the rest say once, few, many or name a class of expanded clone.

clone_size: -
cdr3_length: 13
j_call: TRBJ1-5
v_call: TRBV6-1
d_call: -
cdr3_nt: TGTGCCAGCAGTGAAGCACGGAATCAGCCCCAGCATTTT
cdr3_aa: CASSEARNQPQHF

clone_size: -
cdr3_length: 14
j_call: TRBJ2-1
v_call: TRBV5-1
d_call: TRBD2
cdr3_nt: TGCGCCAGCAGCTTGGCGGCGGGGGGCTATGAGCAGTTCTTC
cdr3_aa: CASSLAAGGYEQFF

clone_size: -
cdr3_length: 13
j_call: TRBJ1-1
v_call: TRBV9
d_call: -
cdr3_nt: TGTGCCAGCAGCGTAGTGACTGGAACTGAAGCTTTCTTT
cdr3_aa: CASSVVTGTEAFF

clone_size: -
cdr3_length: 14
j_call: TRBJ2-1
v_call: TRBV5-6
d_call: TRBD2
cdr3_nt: TGTGCCAGCTGTCTGGCGGGGGCCTACAATGAGCAGTTCTTC
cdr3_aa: CASCLAGAYNEQFF

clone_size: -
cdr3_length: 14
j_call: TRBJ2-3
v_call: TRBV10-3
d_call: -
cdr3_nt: TGTGCCATCAGTGAACAGTACGGGGCAGATACGCAGTATTTT
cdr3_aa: CAISEQYGADTQYF

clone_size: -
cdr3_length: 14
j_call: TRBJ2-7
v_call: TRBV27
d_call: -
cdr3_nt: TGTGCCAGCAGTTTAAAGGGGAGGTTTTACGAGCAGTACTTC
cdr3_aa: CASSLKGRFYEQYF

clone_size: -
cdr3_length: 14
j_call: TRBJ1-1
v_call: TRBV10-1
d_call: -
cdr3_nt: TGCGCCAGCAGGGGATCCGTGTGGGGGGCTGAAGCTTTCTTT
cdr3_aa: CASRGSVWGAEAFF

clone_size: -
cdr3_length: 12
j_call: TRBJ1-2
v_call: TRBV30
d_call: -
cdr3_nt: TGTGCCTGGGACAATCTTAGACAGGGCTACACCTTC
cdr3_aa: CAWDNLRQGYTF

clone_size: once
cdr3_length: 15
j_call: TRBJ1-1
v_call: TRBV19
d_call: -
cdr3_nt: TGTGCCAGTAGTGCGCTCGGGGGAGCCTACACTGAAGCTTTCTTT
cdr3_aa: CASSALGGAYTEAFF

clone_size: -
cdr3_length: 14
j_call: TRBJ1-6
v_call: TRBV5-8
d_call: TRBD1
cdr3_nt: TGTGCCAGCAAGAACCGGGACAGGGGATTTCCCCTCCACTTT
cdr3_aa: CASKNRDRGFPLHF

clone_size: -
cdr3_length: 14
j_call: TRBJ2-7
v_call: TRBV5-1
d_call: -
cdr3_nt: TGCGCCAGCAGCCGGGGGTACCTAATCTACGAGCAGTACTTC
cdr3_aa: CASSRGYLIYEQYF

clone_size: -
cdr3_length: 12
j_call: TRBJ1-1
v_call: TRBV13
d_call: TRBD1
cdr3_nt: TGTGCCAGCGGGGCCGGGACAGGTGAAGCTTTCTTT
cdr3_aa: CASGAGTGEAFF

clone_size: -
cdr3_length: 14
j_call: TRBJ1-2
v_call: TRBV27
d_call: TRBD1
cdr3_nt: TGTGCCAGCAGTTCCCGGACAGGATCCTATGGCTACACCTTC
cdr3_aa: CASSSRTGSYGYTF

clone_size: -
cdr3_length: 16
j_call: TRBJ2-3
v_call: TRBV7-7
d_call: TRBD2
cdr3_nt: TGTGCTAGCAGCCAGACTAGCGGGGGCGACACAGATACGCAGTATTTT
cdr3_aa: CASSQTSGGDTDTQYF

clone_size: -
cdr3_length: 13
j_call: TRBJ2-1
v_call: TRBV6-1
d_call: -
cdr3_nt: TGTGCCAGCAGTCCTCAGAATTACAATGAGCAGTTCTTC
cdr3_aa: CASSPQNYNEQFF

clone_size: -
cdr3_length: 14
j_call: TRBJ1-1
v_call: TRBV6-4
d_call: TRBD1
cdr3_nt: TGTGCCAGCAGTGCCCCCAGGGGGCGCGGCGAAGCTTTCTTT
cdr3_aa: CASSAPRGRGEAFF

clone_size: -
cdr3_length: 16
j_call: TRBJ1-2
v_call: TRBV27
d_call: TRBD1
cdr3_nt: TGTGCCAGCAGTCTAACTCCGGACAGGATGAGCTATGGCTACACCTTC
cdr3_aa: CASSLTPDRMSYGYTF

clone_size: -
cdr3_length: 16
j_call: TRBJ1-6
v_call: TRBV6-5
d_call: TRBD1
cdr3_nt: TGTGCCAGCAGTTACGGCAGGGGGGTGGTTAATTCACCCCTCCACTTT
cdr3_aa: CASSYGRGVVNSPLHF

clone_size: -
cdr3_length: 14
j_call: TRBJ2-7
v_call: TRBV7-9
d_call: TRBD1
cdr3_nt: TGTGCCAGCAGCCCTGGGACAGGCTGGTACGAGCAGTACTTC
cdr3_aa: CASSPGTGWYEQYF

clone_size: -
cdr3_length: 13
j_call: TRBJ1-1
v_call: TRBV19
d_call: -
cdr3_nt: TGTGCCAGTAGTATAGAAATCGGCGGTGAAGCTTTCTTT
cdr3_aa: CASSIEIGGEAFF

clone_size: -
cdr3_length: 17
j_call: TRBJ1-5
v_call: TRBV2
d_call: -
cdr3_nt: TGTGCCAGCAGTAAGGGACGCGGGATCCGGCGAGATCAGCCCCAGCATTTT
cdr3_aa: CASSKGRGIRRDQPQHF

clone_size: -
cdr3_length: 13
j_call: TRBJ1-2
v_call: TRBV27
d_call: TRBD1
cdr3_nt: TGTGCCAGCAGTTTTACCGGGACAGTTGGCTACACCTTC
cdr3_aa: CASSFTGTVGYTF

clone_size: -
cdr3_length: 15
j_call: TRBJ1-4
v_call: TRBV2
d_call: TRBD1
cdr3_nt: TGTGCCAGCAGACTACAGGGGGCAGAGAGTGAAAAACTGTTTTTT
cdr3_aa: CASRLQGAESEKLFF

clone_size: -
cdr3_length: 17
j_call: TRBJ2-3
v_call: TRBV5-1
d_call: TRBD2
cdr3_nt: TGCGCCAGCAGCCTGTTGACTAGCGGGGCTAGCACAGATACGCAGTATTTT
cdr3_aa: CASSLLTSGASTDTQYF

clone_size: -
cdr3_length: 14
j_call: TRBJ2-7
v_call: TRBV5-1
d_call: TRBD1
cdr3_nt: TGCGCCAGCAGCCAGACGGACAGGGCCTACGAGCAGTACTTC
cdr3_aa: CASSQTDRAYEQYF

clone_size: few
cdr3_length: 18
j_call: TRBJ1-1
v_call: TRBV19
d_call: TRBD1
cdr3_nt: TGTGCCAGTAGTACATCGCCAGCCCGAACAGGGGGCTTATCTGAAGCTTTCTTT
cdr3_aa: CASSTSPARTGGLSEAFF

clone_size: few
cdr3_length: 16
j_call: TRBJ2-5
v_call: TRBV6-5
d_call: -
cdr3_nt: TGTGCCAGCAGTTACTCGGAGCGATCGTACCAAGAGACCCAGTACTTC
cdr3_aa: CASSYSERSYQETQYF

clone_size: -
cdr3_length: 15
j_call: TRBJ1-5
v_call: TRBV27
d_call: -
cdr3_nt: TGTGCCAGCAGTTCCGTGGAGTATAGCAATCAGCCCCAGCATTTT
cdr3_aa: CASSSVEYSNQPQHF

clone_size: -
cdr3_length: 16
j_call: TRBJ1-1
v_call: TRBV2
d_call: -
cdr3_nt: TGTGCCAGCAGGAGCCCCGGCGGAGGGGCGAACACTGAAGCTTTCTTT
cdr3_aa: CASRSPGGGANTEAFF

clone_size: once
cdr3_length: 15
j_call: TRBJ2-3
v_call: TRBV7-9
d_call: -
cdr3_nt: TGTGCCAGCAGCTTTAGTAGCCAGAGCACAGATACGCAGTATTTT
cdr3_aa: CASSFSSQSTDTQYF

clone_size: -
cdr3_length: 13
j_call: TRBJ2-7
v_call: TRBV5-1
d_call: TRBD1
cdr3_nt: TGCGCCAGCAGCTTAGACAGGGCCTACGAGCAGTACTTC
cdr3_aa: CASSLDRAYEQYF

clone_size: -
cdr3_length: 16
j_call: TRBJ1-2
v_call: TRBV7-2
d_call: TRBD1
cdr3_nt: TGTGCCAGCAGCACCTCCGAAAGGACAGGAAGGATGAGCTACACCTTC
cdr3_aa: CASSTSERTGRMSYTF

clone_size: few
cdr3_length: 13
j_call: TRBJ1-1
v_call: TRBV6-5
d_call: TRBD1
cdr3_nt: TGTGCCAGCACCTCGGGACAGGGCAGTGAAGCTTTCTTT
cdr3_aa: CASTSGQGSEAFF

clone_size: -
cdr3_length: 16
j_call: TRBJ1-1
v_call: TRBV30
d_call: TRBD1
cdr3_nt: TGTGCCTGGAGTGTCCTTATGGGCAGGGGGCTATTAGAAGCTTTCTTT
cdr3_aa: CAWSVLMGRGLLEAFF

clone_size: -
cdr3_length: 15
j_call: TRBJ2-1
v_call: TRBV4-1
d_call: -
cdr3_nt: TGCGCCAGCAGCCAAGATAGCGCCGGCTACAATGAGCAGTTCTTC
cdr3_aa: CASSQDSAGYNEQFF

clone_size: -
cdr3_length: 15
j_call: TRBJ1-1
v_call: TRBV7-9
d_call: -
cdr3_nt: TGTGCCAGCAGCTTAGGAGGACAGATGAACACTGAAGCTTTCTTT
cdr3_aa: CASSLGGQMNTEAFF

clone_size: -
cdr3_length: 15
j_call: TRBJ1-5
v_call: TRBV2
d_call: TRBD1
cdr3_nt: TGTGCCAGCAGTGAAGGGGGACAGTTCAATCAGCCCCAGCATTTT
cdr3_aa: CASSEGGQFNQPQHF

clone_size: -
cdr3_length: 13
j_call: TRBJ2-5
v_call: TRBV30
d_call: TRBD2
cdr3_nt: TGTGCCTGGAAAGTGGGGGGGGAAGAGACCCAGTACTTC
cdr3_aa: CAWKVGGEETQYF

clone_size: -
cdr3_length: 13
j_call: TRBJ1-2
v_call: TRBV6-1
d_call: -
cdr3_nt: TGTGCCAGCAGTTCAGGGAACCCTTATGGCTACACCTTC
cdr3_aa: CASSSGNPYGYTF

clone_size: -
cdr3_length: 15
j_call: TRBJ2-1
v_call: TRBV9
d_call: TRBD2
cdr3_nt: TGTGCCAGCAGCGCTAGCGGGGGGGCTCAAAATGAGCAGTTCTTC
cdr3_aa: CASSASGGAQNEQFF

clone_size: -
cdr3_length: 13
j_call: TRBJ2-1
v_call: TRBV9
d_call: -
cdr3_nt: TGTGCCAGCAGCGTAGGTGGGCTCAATGAGCAGTTCTTC
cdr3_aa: CASSVGGLNEQFF

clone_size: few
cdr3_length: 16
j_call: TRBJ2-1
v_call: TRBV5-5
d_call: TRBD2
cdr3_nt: TGTGCCAGCAGACCGGGACTAGCGGGGGGGCGGGGTGAGCAGTTCTTC
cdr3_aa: CASRPGLAGGRGEQFF

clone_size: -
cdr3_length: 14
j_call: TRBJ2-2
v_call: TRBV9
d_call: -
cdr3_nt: TGTGCCAGCAGCTTTGGGGGGATGGCCGGGGAGCTGTTTTTT
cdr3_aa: CASSFGGMAGELFF